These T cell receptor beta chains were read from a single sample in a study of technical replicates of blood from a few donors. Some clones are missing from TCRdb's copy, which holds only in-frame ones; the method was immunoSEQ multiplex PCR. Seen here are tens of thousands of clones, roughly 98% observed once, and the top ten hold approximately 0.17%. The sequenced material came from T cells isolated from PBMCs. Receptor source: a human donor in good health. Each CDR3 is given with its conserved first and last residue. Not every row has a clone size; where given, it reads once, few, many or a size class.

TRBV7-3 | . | CASSFDRGTYNEQFF
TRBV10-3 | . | CAIRRDRGDGYTF
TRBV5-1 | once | CASSSGTLYEQYF
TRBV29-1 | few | CSVWVGGSTEAFF
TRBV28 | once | CASSLGATGTEAFF
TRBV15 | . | CATSRERNQPQHF
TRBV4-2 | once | CASSLDSYEQYF
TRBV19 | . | CASSIGATQGIYGYTF
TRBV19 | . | CASSDRALGEQYF
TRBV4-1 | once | CASSHLEGNTGELFF
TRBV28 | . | CACMGGGGPEAFF
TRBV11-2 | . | CASIGGYEQYF
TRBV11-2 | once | CASSLLAGDTDTQYF
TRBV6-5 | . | CASRGQGYGYTF
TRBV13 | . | CASSLEQGDAFF
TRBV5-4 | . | CASTIAGGATDTQYF
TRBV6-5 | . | CASRGTGGYGYTF
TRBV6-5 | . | CASSYTGGWDQPQHF
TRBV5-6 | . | CASSLANYEQYF
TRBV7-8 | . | CASGRYRMNTEAFF
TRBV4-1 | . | CASSQDFTGTEAFF
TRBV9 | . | CASSNKGVEQYF
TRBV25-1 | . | CASRETGAAEQYF
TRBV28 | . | CASTFRGPPYEQYF
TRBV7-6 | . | CASSLAPGQGSGEQYF
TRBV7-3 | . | CASSLTLGTGAEAFF
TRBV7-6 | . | CASGTGGSDTQYF
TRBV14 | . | CASSQVGGRSYEQYF
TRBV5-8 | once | CASSLTRAGSYEQYF
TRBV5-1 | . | CASSLAAGEETQYF
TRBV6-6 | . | CASSSGPGGSYNEQFF
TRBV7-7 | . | CASSPGQGDEQYF
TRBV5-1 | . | CASSPDTNSNQPQHF
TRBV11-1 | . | CASSAHLTEQYF
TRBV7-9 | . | CASSLTRSNTEAFF
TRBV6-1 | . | CASMLSSGGEETQYF
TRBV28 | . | CASRPTGLSYEQYF
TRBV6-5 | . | CASSSLLGYTF
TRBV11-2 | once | CASSDGTGSSF
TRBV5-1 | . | CASSLTGPSEREQYF
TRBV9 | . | CASSVAQGWAEKLFF
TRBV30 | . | CAWGREGARPQHF
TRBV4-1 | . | CASSPSRVEGSPLHF
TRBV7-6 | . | CASSRGQTRYGYTF
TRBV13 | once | CASSPVDRGYYGYTF
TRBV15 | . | CATSRGLAGGRNTGELFF
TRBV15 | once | CATSGRDSPQFNYGYTF
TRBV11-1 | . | CASSEDDRGYQETQYF
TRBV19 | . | CASSIDAGTGSSSYNSPLHF
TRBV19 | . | CASSISGTGEAYEQYF
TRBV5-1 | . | CASSLDRTTDTQYF
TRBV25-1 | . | CASSELDNYNEQFF
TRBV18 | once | CASGGSSYEQYF
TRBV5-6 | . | CASSSPGQGGSSGELFF
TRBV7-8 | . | CASSPGATTEAFF